This TCR beta chain derives from a study of OX40 agonist ivuxolimab in advanced cancers. Regarding the research as a whole: Ivuxolimab was a fully human IgG2 agonistic monoclonal antibody targeting the costimulatory receptor OX40 (CD134). Prior anti-PD-1, anti-PD-L1 or anti-CTLA-4 therapy was permitted, and less than 45% of dose-escalation patients had received checkpoint inhibitors. Peripheral TCRbeta sequencing was intended to test whether TCR sequence diversity was altered and clonal T-cell expansion was caused by ivuxolimab. Intravenous ivuxolimab was administered to patients every 2 weeks at six dose levels: 0.01, 0.1, 0.3, 1.5, 3 and 10 mg/kg. The dose-escalation cohort was roughly 83% male with a mean age of about 60 years, ranging from roughly 23 to 79. Partial responses occurred in three dose-escalation patients: two with cutaneous melanoma and one with hepatocellular carcinoma. The monotherapy dose-escalation portion (N ≈ 56 patients) of the phase I ivuxolimab trial is reported in the paper. Of the roughly 52 patients in dose escalation, 19 had hepatocellular carcinoma, some 15 had melanoma, 9 had renal cell carcinoma and 9 had head and neck cancer. Points the paper makes about the study in general: Low levels of normalized T-cell clonal expansion were also seen in some patients who did not respond. After ivuxolimab, expanded clones were on average more numerous among CD8+ T cells than among CD4+ T cells. Partial responders in the 0.1-3.0 mg/kg groups had among the lowest normalized peripheral clonal expansion, especially among CD8+ T cells. Which antigens the clonally expanded peripheral T cells were specific for was not determined. At doses of 0.1 to 3.0 mg/kg, clonal expansion of both CD4+ and CD8+ blood T cells was observed from baseline to week 6.

Patients with autoimmune disease history or receiving systemic immunosuppression were excluded from the trial. Peripheral blood for TCR sequencing was collected from all dose cohorts at baseline, on cycle 4 day 1, and on cycle 7 day 1. The samples were taken from a phase I, first-in-human, multicenter, open-label dose-escalation trial of ivuxolimab. Adults with locally advanced or metastatic head and neck squamous cell, hepatocellular, melanoma or renal cell carcinoma were enrolled in the trial. Before TCR sequencing, CD4+ T cells and CD8+ T cells were sorted from peripheral blood as separate populations. Genomic DNA was extracted from sorted cells for sequencing of the TCRbeta CDR3 region. TCRbeta CDR3 regions were sequenced using the immunoSEQ Assay. TCRdb mirrors the immuneACCESS table, restricted to in-frame sequences. Some clones are absent from its copies; in checked studies, under half trace to an unresolved V gene, and the reason for the others is unknown. A total of about 21,000 clones appear in this sample, 84% of them only once. Roughly 31% of the sample lies in the top ten.

The germline V gene yields SGDLS for CDR1 and YYNGEE for CDR2. The CDR3 spans 13 residues, from the cysteine through the phenylalanine. Only CDR3 DNA is held: 39 bases, read in frame from base 1. The junction shows trimming of 7 bases on V and 4 bases on J, and the gene matches do not reach 3 bases of it. This clone was counted a few times. Which antigen it targets is not known. Per-nucleotide qualities are absent, and no much larger clonotype sits a single base away. This TCR derives from an adult with an advanced solid tumor such as melanoma, head and neck, liver or kidney cancer. The source was CD4+ or CD8+ T cells sorted from blood, collected in a trial of the OX40 agonist ivuxolimab. The rearrangement combines TRBV9 with TRBJ2-7; TRBD1 fits 12 bases in the junction. The CDR3 amino acid sequence is: CASSGQGAYEQYF. DNA sequence: TGTGCCAGCTCGGGACAGGGGGCGTACGAGCAGTACTTC.